One and the same sample provided the 6 T cell receptor beta chains below, sequenced in a study of CD4 T cells in relation to SARS-CoV-2 and coronaviruses. Profiling relied on immunoSEQ multiplex PCR, and the TCRdb table lists in-frame clones only, not all of them. The repertoire holds 38,000 or so clones, under 80% seen once, with 20% in the top ten. Antigen specificity for these receptors is unknown. Sequenced sample: memory CD4+ T cells from PBMCs, cultured in vitro. The receptors were gathered from an adult with COVID-19.

This chain joins TRBV2 and TRBJ2-5; possibly TRBD1 for D (5 bases). The CDR3 consists of 15 residues. Looked up from germline, CDR1 is SNHLY and CDR2 is FYNNEI. The germline V and J ends were trimmed by 5 bases and 1 base, with 14 bases remaining between them. Here the CDR3 DNA reads TGTGCCAGCAGTCCCGGGTGGGGCAGCCAAGAGACCCAGTACTTC. Protein: CASSPGWGSQETQYF.

V usage is TRBV11-2 and J usage is TRBJ2-1, with D possibly matching TRBD2 (5 bases). The CDR3 has 16 amino acids. Germline V gene data show CDR1 as SGHAT and CDR2 as FQNNGV. V was trimmed by 6 bases and J by 0 bases, leaving 15 bases between them. CDR3 coding DNA: TGTGCCAGCAGGACCCGGAGCGGAAGCTCCTACAATGAGCAGTTCTTC. This gives the protein CASRTRSGSSYNEQFF.

The chain links TRBV6-5 to TRBJ2-1; TRBD2 matches at 7 bases. This CDR3 is 15 amino acids long. Losses at the gene ends were 6 bases for V and 5 bases for J; bases not matched to a gene: 10. Germline values: CDR1 MNHEY, CDR2 SVGAGI. Here the CDR3 reads CASRKAGRGDNEQFF. In DNA form, the CDR3 reads TGTGCCAGCAGAAAAGCGGGGCGGGGTGACAATGAGCAGTTCTTC.

As for this clone: Other DNA sequences within the sample encode an identical CDR3. The chain carries TRBV18 and TRBJ2-7; D unclear. Trimming stripped 3 bases from V and 5 bases from J, with 8 bases between. The CDR3 contains 12 residues. Germline assignment: CDR1 KGHSH and CDR2 LQKENI. CDR3 loop: CASSPRDDEQYF. The CDR3 bases are TGTGCCAGCTCACCCAGAGACGACGAGCAGTACTTC.

The chain carries TRBV18 and TRBJ1-2; D is perhaps TRBD1 (6 bases). The CDR3 consists of 14 residues. Germline CDR1 reads KGHSH; CDR2 reads LQKENI. V was shortened by 2 bases and J by 4 bases, with 11 bases between the two germline ends. CDR3 DNA: TGTGCCAGCTCACCAGCGGACAGCCCCTATGGCTACACCTTC. As protein: CASSPADSPYGYTF.

V usage is TRBV19 and J usage is TRBJ1-2; D is undetermined. The CDR3 sequence is 11 residues long. The germline CDR1 and CDR2 sequences are LNHDA and SQIVND (reference sequence). V was cut by 11 bases and J by 7 bases, with 14 bases left in between. The CDR3 protein is CAAGDWAGYTF. CDR3 DNA sequence: TGTGCCGCTGGAGATTGGGCTGGCTACACCTTC.